These T cell receptor beta chains were read from a single sample in a study of blood T cell repertoires in COVID-19. This table comes from immunoSEQ multiplex PCR, and its TCRdb copy is limited to in-frame clones, with some not included. The sample includes 120,000 or so clones, about 85% seen only once; the top ten take about 6.2%. The sequenced sample consisted of peripheral blood. These receptors were obtained from a man aged 80 or over with active or convalescent COVID-19. CDR3s include the opening cysteine and the closing phenylalanine or tryptophan. Each record gives: D gene, V gene, J gene, clone size, CDR3 DNA, CDR3 protein. The D gene is left open where the match is weak. Not every row has a clone size; where given, it reads once, few, many or a size class.

>TRBD1|TRBV7-6|TRBJ1-4|-
TGTGCCAGCAGCTTAGATCAGGGGGCGCCCGAAAAACTGTTTTTT
CASSLDQGAPEKLFF
>-|TRBV7-2|TRBJ1-2|-
TGTGCCAGCAGCTTCCAGGGAATCTATGGCTACACCTTC
CASSFQGIYGYTF
>-|TRBV3-1/TRBV3-2|TRBJ2-1|few
TGTGCCAGCGGTTTGGGGGGTGAGCAGTTCTTC
CASGLGGEQFF
>-|TRBV3-1/TRBV3-2|TRBJ1-1|-
TGTGCCAGCAGCCCCCTCAGCGGGGTGAACACTGAAGCTTTCTTT
CASSPLSGVNTEAFF
>-|TRBV18|TRBJ1-1|-
TGTGCCAGCTCACCACTTCGGGGAGTTGAAGCTTTCTTT
CASSPLRGVEAFF
>TRBD1|TRBV6-5|TRBJ2-2|-
TGTGCCAGCGGACAGGGGTCGAACACCGGGGAGCTGTTTTTT
CASGQGSNTGELFF
>TRBD1|TRBV6-5|TRBJ2-5|-
TGTGCCAGCAGTCCTACGACAGGGAAAGAGACCCAGTACTTC
CASSPTTGKETQYF
>-|TRBV28|TRBJ1-5|-
TGTGCCAGCAGTTTATACCAGGGTGGACAGCCCCAGCATTTT
CASSLYQGGQPQHF
>-|TRBV15|TRBJ1-1|-
TGTGCCACCAGCAACAGGGTATTAAGGAACACTGAAGCTTTCTTT
CATSNRVLRNTEAFF
>-|TRBV2|TRBJ2-3|-
TGTGCCAGCAGGACCCGACTAGTCAGGGATACGCAGTATTTT
CASRTRLVRDTQYF
>-|TRBV19|TRBJ1-1|-
TGTGCCAGTCGAATGGCGGACAGCCTCACTGAAGCTTTCTTT
CASRMADSLTEAFF
>-|TRBV6-5|TRBJ2-2|-
TGTGCCAGCAACAAGGGGTACGGGGAGCTGTTTTTT
CASNKGYGELFF
>TRBD2|TRBV27|TRBJ2-7|-
TGTGCCAGCAGTGCCACCGGGACTAGCGGCTACTACGAGCAGTACTTC
CASSATGTSGYYEQYF